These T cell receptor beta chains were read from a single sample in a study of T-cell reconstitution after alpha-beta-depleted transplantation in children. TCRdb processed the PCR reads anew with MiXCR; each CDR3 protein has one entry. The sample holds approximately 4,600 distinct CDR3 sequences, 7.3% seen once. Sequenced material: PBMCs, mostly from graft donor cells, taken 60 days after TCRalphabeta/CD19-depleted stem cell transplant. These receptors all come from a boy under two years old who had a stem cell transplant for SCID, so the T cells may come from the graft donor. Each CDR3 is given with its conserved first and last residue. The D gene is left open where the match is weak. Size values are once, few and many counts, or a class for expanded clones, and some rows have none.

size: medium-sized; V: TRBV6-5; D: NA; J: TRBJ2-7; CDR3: CASSRTTPLDGTISYEQYF; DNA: TGTGCCAGCAGTCGCACCACGCCGTTGGACGGAACTATCTCCTACGAGCAGTACTTC
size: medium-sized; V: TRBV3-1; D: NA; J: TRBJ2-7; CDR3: CASSRRRFYEQYF; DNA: TGTGCCAGCAGCCGACGAAGGTTCTACGAGCAGTACTTC
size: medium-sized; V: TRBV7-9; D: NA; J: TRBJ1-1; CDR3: CASSPGRRGNTEAFF; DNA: TGTGCCAGCAGCCCCGGACGGAGGGGGAACACTGAAGCTTTCTTT
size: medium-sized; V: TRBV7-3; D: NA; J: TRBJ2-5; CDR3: CASSPHSPQSHRVQETQYF; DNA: TGTGCCAGCAGCCCCCATTCACCCCAAAGCCACAGGGTACAAGAGACCCAGTACTTC
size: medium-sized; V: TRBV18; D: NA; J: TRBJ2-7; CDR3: CASSFLTSGTNDYEQYF; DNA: TGTGCCAGCTCATTCCTAACCTCCGGGACAAACGACTACGAGCAGTACTTC
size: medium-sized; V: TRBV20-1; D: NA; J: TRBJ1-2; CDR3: CSARATGLYGYTF; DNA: TGCAGTGCTAGAGCCACAGGGTTATATGGCTACACCTTC
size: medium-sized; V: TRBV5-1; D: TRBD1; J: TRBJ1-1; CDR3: CASSWDRLNTEAFF; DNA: TGCGCCAGCAGCTGGGACAGGCTAAACACTGAAGCTTTCTTT
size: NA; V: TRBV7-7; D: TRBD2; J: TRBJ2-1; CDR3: CASSSNAGLANNEQFF; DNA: TGTGCTAGCAGCTCCAACGCGGGACTAGCGAACAATGAGCAGTTCTTC
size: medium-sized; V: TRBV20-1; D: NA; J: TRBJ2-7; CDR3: CSARAYPMPGPYYEQYF; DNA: TGCAGTGCTAGAGCCTACCCCATGCCCGGTCCCTACTACGAGCAGTACTTC
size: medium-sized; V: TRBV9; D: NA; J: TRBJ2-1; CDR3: CASSVGRYNEQFF; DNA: TGTGCCAGCAGCGTAGGTAGATACAATGAGCAGTTCTTC
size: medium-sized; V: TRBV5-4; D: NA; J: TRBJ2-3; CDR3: CASSQGVRQTDTQYF; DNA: TGTGCCAGCAGCCAAGGGGTGCGACAGACAGATACGCAGTATTTT
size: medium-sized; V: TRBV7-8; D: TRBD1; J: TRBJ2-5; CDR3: CASSFFETGGTQYF; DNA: TGTGCCAGCAGCTTTTTTGAAACAGGGGGGACCCAGTACTTC
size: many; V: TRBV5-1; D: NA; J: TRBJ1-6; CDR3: CASSHASPTGDGNSPLHF; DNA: TGCGCCAGCAGCCACGCCTCCCCCACGGGGGACGGGAATTCACCCCTCCACTTT
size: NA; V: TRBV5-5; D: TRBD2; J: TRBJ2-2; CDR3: CASSLRLPSGVLFF; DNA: TGTGCCAGCAGCCTTCGGCTCCCCAGCGGGGTGCTGTTTTTT
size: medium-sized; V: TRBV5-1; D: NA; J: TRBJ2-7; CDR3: CASSLGRGPYEQYF; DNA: TGCGCCAGCAGCTTGGGGCGCGGACCCTACGAGCAGTACTTC
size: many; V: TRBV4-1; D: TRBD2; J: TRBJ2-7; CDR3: CASSYLGGLGYEQYF; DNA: TGCGCCAGCAGCTACCTGGGAGGGTTGGGCTACGAGCAGTACTTC
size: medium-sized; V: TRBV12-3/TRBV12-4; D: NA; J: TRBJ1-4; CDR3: CASSLGGAGEKLFF; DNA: TGTGCCAGCAGTTTAGGGGGGGCGGGTGAAAAACTGTTTTTT
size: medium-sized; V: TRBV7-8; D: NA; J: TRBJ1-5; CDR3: CASSSLGRIDQPQHF; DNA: TGTGCCAGCAGCTCCTTGGGCAGGATTGATCAGCCCCAGCATTTT
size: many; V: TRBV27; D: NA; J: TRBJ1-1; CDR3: CASSLIEVPNTEAFF; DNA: TGTGCCAGCAGTTTAATAGAAGTCCCGAACACTGAAGCTTTCTTT
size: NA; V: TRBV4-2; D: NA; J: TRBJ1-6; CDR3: CAMGPGLGLPYNSPLHF; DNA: TGTGCCATGGGCCCCGGTCTGGGTTTACCCTATAATTCACCCCTCCACTTT
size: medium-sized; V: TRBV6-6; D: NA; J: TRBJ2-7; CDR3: CASRAIGEQYF; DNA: TGTGCCAGCAGGGCTATTGGGGAGCAGTACTTC
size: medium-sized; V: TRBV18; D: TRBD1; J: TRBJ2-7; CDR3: CASSPTTGGLSYEQYF; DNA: TGTGCCAGCTCACCTACGACAGGGGGCCTCTCCTACGAGCAGTACTTC
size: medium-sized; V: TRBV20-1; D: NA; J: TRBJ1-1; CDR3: CSARDTGWSIEAFF; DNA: TGCAGTGCTAGAGATACAGGGTGGTCAATTGAAGCTTTCTTT
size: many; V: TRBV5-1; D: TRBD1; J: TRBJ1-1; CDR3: CASSSRTGQGNTEAFF; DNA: TGCGCCAGCAGCTCCCGAACGGGACAGGGGAACACTGAAGCTTTCTTT
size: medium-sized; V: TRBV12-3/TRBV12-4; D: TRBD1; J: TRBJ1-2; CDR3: CASSIRTGMNGYTF; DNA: TGTGCCAGCAGTATAAGGACAGGGATGAATGGCTACACCTTC
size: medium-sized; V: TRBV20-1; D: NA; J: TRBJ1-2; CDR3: CSARDGRRGYTF; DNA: TGCAGTGCTAGAGACGGGCGTAGAGGCTACACCTTC
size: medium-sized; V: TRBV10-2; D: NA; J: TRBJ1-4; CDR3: CASRDSSNEKLFF; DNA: TGCGCCAGCAGGGACAGCTCTAATGAAAAACTGTTTTTT
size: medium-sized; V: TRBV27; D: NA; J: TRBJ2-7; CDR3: CASSWGLLYEQYF; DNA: TGTGCCAGCAGTTGGGGGCTACTCTACGAGCAGTACTTC
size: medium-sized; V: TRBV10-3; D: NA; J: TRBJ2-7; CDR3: CAISIPGHGPYEQYF; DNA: TGTGCCATCAGTATTCCGGGACATGGGCCCTACGAGCAGTACTTC
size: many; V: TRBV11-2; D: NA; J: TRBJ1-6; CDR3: CASSRSYNSPLHF; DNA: TGTGCCAGCAGCCGCTCCTATAATTCACCCCTCCACTTT
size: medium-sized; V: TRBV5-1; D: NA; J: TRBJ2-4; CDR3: CASSLGTSSVIAKNIQYF; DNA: TGCGCCAGCAGCTTGGGCACTAGTTCTGTAATAGCCAAAAACATTCAGTACTTC
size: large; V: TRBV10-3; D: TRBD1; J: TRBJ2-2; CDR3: CAIKQGRNTGELFF; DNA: TGTGCCATAAAACAGGGGAGGAACACCGGGGAGCTGTTTTTT
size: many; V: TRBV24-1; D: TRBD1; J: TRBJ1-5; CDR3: CATSPRGVYQPQHF; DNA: TGTGCCACCAGTCCCAGGGGGGTCTATCAGCCCCAGCATTTT
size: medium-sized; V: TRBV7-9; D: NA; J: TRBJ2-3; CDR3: CASSLMNPGADTQYF; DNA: TGTGCCAGCAGCTTAATGAACCCAGGCGCAGATACGCAGTATTTT
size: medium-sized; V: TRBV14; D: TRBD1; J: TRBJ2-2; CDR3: CASSQVTGGTGELFF; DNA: TGTGCCAGCAGCCAGGTGACAGGGGGCACCGGGGAGCTGTTTTTT
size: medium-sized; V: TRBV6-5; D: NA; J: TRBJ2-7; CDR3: CASSPNLGTALWYF; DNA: TGTGCCAGCAGTCCTAATCTAGGCACCGCCTTATGGTACTTC
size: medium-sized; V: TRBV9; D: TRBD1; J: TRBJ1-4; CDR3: CASRDRTPQGELFF; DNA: TGTGCCAGCAGGGACAGGACGCCTCAAGGAGAACTGTTTTTT
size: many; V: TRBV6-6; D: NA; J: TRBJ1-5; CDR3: CASSYLQGPNSNQPQHF; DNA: TGTGCCAGCAGTTACCTCCAGGGCCCCAATAGCAATCAGCCCCAGCATTTT
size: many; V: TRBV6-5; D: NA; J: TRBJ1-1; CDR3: CASLKPGTITEAFF; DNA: TGTGCCAGCTTGAAACCCGGGACCATCACTGAAGCTTTCTTT
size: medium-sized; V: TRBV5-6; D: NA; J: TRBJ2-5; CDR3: CASSFYGSVETQYF; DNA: TGTGCCAGCAGCTTCTACGGCTCCGTGGAGACCCAGTACTTC
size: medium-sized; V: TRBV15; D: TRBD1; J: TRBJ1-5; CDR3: CATSRDHRGWETGDKWEYQPQHF; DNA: TGTGCCACCAGCAGAGATCATAGAGGATGGGAGACAGGGGACAAATGGGAGTATCAGCCCCAGCATTTT
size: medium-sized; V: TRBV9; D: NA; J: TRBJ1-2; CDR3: CASSPGLTNYGYTF; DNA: TGTGCCAGCAGCCCAGGACTGACCAACTATGGCTACACCTTC
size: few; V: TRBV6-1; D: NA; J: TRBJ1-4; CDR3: CASSGGATNEKLFF; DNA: TGTGCCAGCAGTGGGGGAGCAACTAATGAAAAACTGTTTTTT
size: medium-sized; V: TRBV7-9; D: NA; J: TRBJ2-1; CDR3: CASSLGGVGEQFF; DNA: TGTGCCAGCAGCTTAGGTGGGGTAGGGGAGCAGTTCTTC
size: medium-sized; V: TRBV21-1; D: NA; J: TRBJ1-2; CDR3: CASSPGTVAYGYTF; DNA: TGTGCCAGCAGTCCCGGGACAGTCGCCTATGGCTACACCTTC
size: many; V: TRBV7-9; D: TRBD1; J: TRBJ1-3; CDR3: CASSSFPGQGKFGGNTIYF; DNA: TGTGCCAGCAGCTCGTTTCCGGGACAGGGGAAGTTTGGTGGAAACACCATATATTTT
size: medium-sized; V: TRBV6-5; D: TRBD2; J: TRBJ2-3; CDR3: CASCWRGGAFTDTQYF; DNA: TGTGCCAGCTGCTGGCGGGGGGGCGCTTTCACAGATACGCAGTATTTT
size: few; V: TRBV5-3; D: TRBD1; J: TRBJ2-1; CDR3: CAMGEERRDRDYNEQFF; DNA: TGTGCCATGGGCGAAGAGCGACGGGACAGGGACTACAATGAGCAGTTCTTC
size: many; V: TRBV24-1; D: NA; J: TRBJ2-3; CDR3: CATSDSGPVDTQYF; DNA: TGTGCCACCAGTGATTCCGGACCCGTTGATACGCAGTATTTT
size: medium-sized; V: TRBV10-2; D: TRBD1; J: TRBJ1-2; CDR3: CASRRGRGHDYGYTF; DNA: TGCGCCAGCAGGAGAGGGAGGGGGCACGACTATGGCTACACCTTC
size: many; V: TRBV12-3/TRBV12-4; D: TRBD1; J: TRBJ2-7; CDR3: CASSLAGTGMNEQYF; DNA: TGTGCCAGCAGTTTAGCGGGGACAGGGATGAACGAGCAGTACTTC
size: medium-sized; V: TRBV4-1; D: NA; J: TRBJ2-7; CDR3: CASSQEGYSSYEQYF; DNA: TGCGCCAGCAGCCAAGAAGGCTACAGCTCCTACGAGCAGTACTTC
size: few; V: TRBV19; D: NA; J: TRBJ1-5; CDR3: CARELRGIQPQHF; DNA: TGTGCCAGGGAGTTGAGGGGAATTCAGCCCCAGCATTTT
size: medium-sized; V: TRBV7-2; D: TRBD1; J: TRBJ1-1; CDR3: CASSSGQGARAFF; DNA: TGTGCCAGCAGCTCCGGGCAGGGGGCTCGGGCTTTCTTT
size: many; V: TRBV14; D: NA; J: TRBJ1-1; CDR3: CASSQAYTGFGRGYQMNTEAFF; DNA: TGTGCCAGCAGCCAAGCCTACACAGGGTTTGGGAGAGGTTACCAAATGAACACTGAAGCTTTCTTT
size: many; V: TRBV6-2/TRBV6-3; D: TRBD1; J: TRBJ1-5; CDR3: CASRFDRGPHQPQHF; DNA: TGTGCCAGCAGATTTGACAGGGGCCCGCATCAGCCCCAGCATTTT
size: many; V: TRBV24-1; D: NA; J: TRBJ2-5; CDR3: CATSDLQTQLRSETQYF; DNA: TGTGCCACCAGTGATTTGCAGACCCAGCTACGAAGCGAGACCCAGTACTTC
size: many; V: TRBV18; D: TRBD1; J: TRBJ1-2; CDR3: CASFRKGWTGNYGYTF; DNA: TGTGCCAGCTTCAGAAAGGGATGGACAGGGAACTATGGCTACACCTTC
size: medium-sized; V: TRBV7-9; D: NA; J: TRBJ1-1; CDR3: CASSLGALGTGGEAFF; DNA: TGTGCCAGCAGCTTAGGTGCTCTCGGGACCGGGGGTGAAGCTTTCTTT
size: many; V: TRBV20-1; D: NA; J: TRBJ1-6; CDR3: CSARAGGSPLHF; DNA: TGCAGTGCTAGAGCGGGGGGTTCACCCCTCCACTTT